This T cell receptor beta chain was sequenced in a study of control samples from healthy donors and cancer patients. This CDR3 is 16 amino acids long. CDR1 SGHRS and CDR2 YFSETQ come from the germline V gene. The J segment lost 5 bases and the V segment lost 0 bases, leaving 7 bases of the junction unmatched. Sequencing used immunoSEQ multiplex PCR; TCRdb keeps in-frame clones, though not all of them. The table for this sample gives some 190,000 clones. The chain is built from TRBV5-1 and TRBJ1-4; the match to TRBD1 covers 7 bases. The sample taken for sequencing was blood. The TCR was taken from a woman in her thirties in good health. The CDR3 nucleotides are TGCGCCAGCAGCTTGGATGGACCGGACAGGAATGAAAAACTGTTTTTT. This sequence encodes CASSLDGPDRNEKLFF.